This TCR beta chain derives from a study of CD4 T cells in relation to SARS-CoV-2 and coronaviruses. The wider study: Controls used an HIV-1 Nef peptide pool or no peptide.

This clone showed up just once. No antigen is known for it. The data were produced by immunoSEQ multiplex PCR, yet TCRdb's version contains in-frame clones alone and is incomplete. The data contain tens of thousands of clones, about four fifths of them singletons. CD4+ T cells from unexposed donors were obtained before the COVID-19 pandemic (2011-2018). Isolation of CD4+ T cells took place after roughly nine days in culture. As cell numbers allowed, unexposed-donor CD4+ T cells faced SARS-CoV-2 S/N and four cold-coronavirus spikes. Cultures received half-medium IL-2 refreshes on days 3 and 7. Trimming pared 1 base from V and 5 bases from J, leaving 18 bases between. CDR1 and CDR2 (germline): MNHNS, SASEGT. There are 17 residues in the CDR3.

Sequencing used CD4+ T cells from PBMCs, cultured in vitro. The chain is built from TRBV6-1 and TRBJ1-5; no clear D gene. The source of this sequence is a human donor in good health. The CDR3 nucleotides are TGTGCCAGCAGTGAAGTGGACGGAACTACCTTTTATCAGCCCCAGCATTTT. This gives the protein CASSEVDGTTFYQPQHF.